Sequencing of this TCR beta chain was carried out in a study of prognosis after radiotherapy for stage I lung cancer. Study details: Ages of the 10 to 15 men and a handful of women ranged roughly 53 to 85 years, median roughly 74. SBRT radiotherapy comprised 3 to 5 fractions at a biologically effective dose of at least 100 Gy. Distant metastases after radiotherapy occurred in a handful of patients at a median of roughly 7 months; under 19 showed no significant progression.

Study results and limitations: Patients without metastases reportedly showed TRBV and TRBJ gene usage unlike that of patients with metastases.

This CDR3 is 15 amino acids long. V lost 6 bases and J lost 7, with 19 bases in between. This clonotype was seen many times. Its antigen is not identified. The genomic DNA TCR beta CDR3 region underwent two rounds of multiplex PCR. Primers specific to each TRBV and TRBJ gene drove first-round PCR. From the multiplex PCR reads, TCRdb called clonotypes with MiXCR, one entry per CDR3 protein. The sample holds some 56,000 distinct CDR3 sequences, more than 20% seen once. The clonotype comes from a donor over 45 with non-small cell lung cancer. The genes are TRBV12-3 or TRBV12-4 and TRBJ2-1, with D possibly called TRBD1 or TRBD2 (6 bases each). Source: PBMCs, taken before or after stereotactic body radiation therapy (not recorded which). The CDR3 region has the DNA TGTGCCAGCAGGGCGGCCGGGGGCAGGGGTAATGAGCAGTTCTTC. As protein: CASRAAGGRGNEQFF.